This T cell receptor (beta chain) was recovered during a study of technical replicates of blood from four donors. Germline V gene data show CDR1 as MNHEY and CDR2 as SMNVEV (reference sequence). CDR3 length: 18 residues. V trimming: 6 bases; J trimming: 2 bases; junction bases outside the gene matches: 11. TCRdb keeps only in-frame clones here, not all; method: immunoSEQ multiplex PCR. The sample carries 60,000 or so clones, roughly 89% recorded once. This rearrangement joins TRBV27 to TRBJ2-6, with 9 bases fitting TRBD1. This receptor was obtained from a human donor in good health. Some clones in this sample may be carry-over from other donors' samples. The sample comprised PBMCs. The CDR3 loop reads CASSLQGASLTGANVLTF. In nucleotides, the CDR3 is TGTGCCAGCAGCTTACAGGGGGCCAGTTTAACTGGGGCCAACGTCCTGACTTTC.